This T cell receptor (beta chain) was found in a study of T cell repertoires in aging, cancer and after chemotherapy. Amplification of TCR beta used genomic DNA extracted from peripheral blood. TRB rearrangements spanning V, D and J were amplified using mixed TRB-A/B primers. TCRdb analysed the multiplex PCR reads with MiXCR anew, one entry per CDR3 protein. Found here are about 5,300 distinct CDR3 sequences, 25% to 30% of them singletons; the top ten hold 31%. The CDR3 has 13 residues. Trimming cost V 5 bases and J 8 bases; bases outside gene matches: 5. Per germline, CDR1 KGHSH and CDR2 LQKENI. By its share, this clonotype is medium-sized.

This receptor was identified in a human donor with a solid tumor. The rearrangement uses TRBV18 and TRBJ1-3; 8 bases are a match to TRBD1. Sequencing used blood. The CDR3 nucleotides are TGTGCCAGCTCAAGGCAGGGGGCATACACCATATATTTT. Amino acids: CASSRQGAYTIYF.